This T cell receptor beta chain was retrieved from a study of blood T cells in healthy people across ages. It was with a sample-barcoded 5' primer and a J-beta primer mix that a second PCR of roughly 7 to 12 cycles was run. Each cDNA molecule was tagged by a template-switch adaptor that had 12 random nucleotides. TCRdb itself ran the 5' RACE reads through MiXCR, one entry per CDR3 protein. The table shows 1.5 million to 2 million distinct CDR3 sequences, with 28% occurring only once. Between the trimmed V and J ends, which lost 2 bases and 1 base, there was a span of 6 bases. The CDR3 runs 12 residues. The V gene's germline CDR1 is GTSNPN and CDR2 SVGIG (reference sequence). With respect to this clonotype: Its cognate antigen is unknown.

Study results and limitations: PBMCs were not sorted, which prevented a conclusive comparison of naive versus antigen-experienced cells.

V is TRBV30 and J is TRBJ2-7; D is ambiguous. Sequencing used blood. The receptor comes from a young woman in good health. The chain's CDR3 is CAWSLQSYEQYF. CDR3 nucleotide sequence: TGTGCCTGGAGTTTACAGTCCTACGAGCAGTACTTC.